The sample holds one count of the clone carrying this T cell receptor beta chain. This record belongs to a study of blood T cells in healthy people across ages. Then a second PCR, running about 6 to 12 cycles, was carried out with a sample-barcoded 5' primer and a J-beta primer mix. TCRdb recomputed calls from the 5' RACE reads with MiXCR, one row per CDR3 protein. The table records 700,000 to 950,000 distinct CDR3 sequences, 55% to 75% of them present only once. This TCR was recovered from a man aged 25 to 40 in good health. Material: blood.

CDR3: CASSIAGGFEQFF. The DNA for the CDR3 is TGTGCCAGCAGTATCGCGGGAGGGTTTGAGCAGTTCTTC. This chain uses TRBV14 with TRBJ2-1; the match to TRBD2 covers 9 bases. CDR1 is SGHDN and CDR2 is FVKESK in the germline V gene. V lost 6 bases to trimming and J lost 9 bases; unmatched junction nucleotides: 6. The CDR3 length is 13 residues.